Following are 3 T cell receptor beta chains from one sample sequenced in a study of T cell repertoires in cytomegalovirus infection. No antigen has been assigned to these receptors. Each CDR3 protein gets one entry after TCRdb re-called the reads with MiXCR. The table includes 450,000 to 600,000 distinct CDR3 sequences, under 45% detected once. The input for sequencing was cultured PBMCs, taken from culture after CMV antigen stimulation. These receptors were obtained from a human donor in good health (CMV status not recorded). Some clones in this sample may be carry-over from other donors' samples.

The V and J genes are TRBV5-4 and TRBJ2-7; D gene uncertain. Deletions cut 0 bases from V and 2 bases from J, with 12 bases between. CDR1 and CDR2 (germline): SGHNT, YYREEE (reference sequence). The CDR3 totals 15 residues. CDR3 nucleotides: TGTGCCAGCAGCTTGGGGGTCCTTGTCACCTACGAGCAGTACTTC. It encodes CASSLGVLVTYEQYF. Combining the CDR3 with reference TRBV5-4 and TRBJ2-7 gives the whole variable domain ETGVTQSPTHLIKTRGQQVTLRCSSQSGHNTVSWYQQALGQGPQFIFQYYREEENGRGNFPPRFSGLQFPNYSSELNVNALELDDSALYLCASSLGVLVTYEQYFGPGTRLTVT.

As regards this clonotype: One junction end does not reproduce the germline sequence, and a read error may be involved. This chain joins TRBV7-4 and TRBJ1-4; TRBD1 matches at 8 bases. This CDR3 has 14 amino acids. Germline CDR1 SGHVT, CDR2 SQSDAQ. In DNA form, the CDR3 reads TGTACCAGCAGCTTAACAGGGGGAGGTGAAAAACTGTTTTTT. As protein: CTSSLTGGGEKLFF.

On this clonotype: A read error is possible here, since a much larger clone lies one base away. The CDR3: CASSPRRLEGITSTDTQYF. The CDR3, as DNA: TGTGCCAGCAGCCCAAGAAGACTAGAGGGGATTACTAGCACAGATACGCAGTATTTT. The V gene is TRBV7-8, the J gene TRBJ2-3; D is perhaps TRBD2 (6 bases). The CDR3 is 19 residues long. Trimming cost V 5 bases and J 0 bases, with 24 bases left between them. Germline CDR1 is SGHVS and CDR2 is FQNEAQ.